These 10 T cell receptor beta chains were sequenced from one sample in a study of blood T cell repertoires in COVID-19. Profiling relied on immunoSEQ multiplex PCR, and the TCRdb table lists in-frame clones only, not all of them. The data contain approximately 250,000 clones, about 90% of them singletons. The sequencing sample was made of PBMCs or T cells enriched from blood (not recorded which). The receptors here all came from a woman in her 30s with acute COVID-19.

The chain joins TRBV28 to TRBJ1-5; possibly TRBD1 for D (6 bases). CDR1 and CDR2 (germline): MDHEN, SYDVKM. V dropped 8 bases and J dropped 0 bases, with 20 bases sitting between them. The CDR3 has 17 amino acids. The CDR3: CASRVPTGDYSNQPQHF. CDR3 in DNA: TGTGCCAGCCGAGTACCGACAGGAGACTATAGCAATCAGCCCCAGCATTTT.

This clone was seen a handful of times. CDR3 loop: CASSLGTGMDLGYTF. In DNA, the CDR3 is TGCGCCAGCAGCTTGGGGACAGGGATGGATCTTGGCTACACCTTC. This rearrangement joins TRBV5-1 to TRBJ1-2, with TRBD1 identical over 8 bases. Germline V lookup: CDR1 SGHRS, CDR2 YFSETQ. The CDR3 is 15 amino acids. V lost 0 bases and J lost 7; bases outside the gene matches: 8.

The chain links TRBV19 to TRBJ2-1; 9 positions match TRBD2. The length of the CDR3 is 20 residues. After removal of 4 bases from V and 0 bases from J, the junction contained 16 bases not matched to a gene. Germline V CDR1 and CDR2: LNHDA, SQIVND (reference sequence). The DNA of the CDR3 is TGTGCCAGTAGTACCCGCGGCGGGAGGGCCGAATCCACCTCCTACAATGAGCAGTTCTTC. Translation gives CASSTRGGRAESTSYNEQFF.

The rearrangement joins TRBV6-5 to TRBJ2-3; weak D call: TRBD2 (6 bases). V was trimmed by 6 bases and J by 3 bases, leaving 16 bases between them. This CDR3 contains 15 residues. In germline, CDR1 is MNHEY, CDR2 SVGAGI. The CDR3 bases are TGTGCCAGCAGGGGAGGCCGCGGAACGACAGATACGCAGTATTTT. Translating gives CASRGGRGTTDTQYF.

This clone was recorded only once. The chain recombines TRBV19 with TRBJ2-1; 11 positions match TRBD2. The length of the CDR3 is 16 residues. Trimming at V came to 3 bases and at J to 5 bases, leaving 6 bases not matched to a gene. Per germline, CDR1 LNHDA and CDR2 SQIVND (reference sequence). CDR3 protein: CASSIGPTSGNNEQFF. The DNA of the CDR3 is TGTGCCAGTAGTATCGGGCCGACTAGCGGGAACAATGAGCAGTTCTTC.

This chain links TRBV5-1 with TRBJ2-5; 13 bases line up with TRBD2. The J segment lost 4 bases and the V segment lost 5 bases, leaving 14 bases of the junction unmatched. From germline, CDR1 is SGHRS and CDR2 YFSETQ. The CDR3 sequence is 18 residues long. The CDR3 nucleotides are TGCGCCAGCAGTTTAACTGGGACTAGCGGGATAAGGGTAGAGACCCAGTACTTC. Protein product: CASSLTGTSGIRVETQYF.

This chain joins TRBV7-2 and TRBJ2-7, with 9 bases matching TRBD2. CDR1 is SGHTA, CDR2 FQGNSA, per germline. V was pared by 6 bases and J by 5 bases, with 5 bases of the junction left unmatched. The length of the CDR3 is 13 residues. The CDR3 bases are TGTGCCAGCAGACCGGGACTAGCCCACGAGCAGTACTTC. Protein product: CASRPGLAHEQYF.

The rearrangement links TRBV18 to TRBJ2-5, with 9 bases lining up with TRBD2. This CDR3 has 15 amino acids. Germline V lookup: CDR1 KGHSH, CDR2 LQKENI. The J segment lost 3 bases and the V segment lost 2 bases, leaving 4 bases of the junction unmatched. The CDR3 loop is CASSPLAGAEETQYF. CDR3 sequence (DNA): TGTGCCAGCTCACCATTAGCGGGAGCGGAAGAGACCCAGTACTTC.

The chain carries TRBV4-1 and TRBJ2-7; D possibly corresponds to TRBD2 (5 bases). The CDR3 has 17 amino acids. Trimming pared 1 base from V and 0 bases from J, leaving 16 bases between. The germline CDR1 and CDR2 sequences are MGHRA and YSYEKL. CDR3 DNA sequence: TGCGCCAGCAGCCAAGGGACTCGTACTCTAAGCTCCTACGAGCAGTACTTC. It specifies CASSQGTRTLSSYEQYF.

V usage is TRBV28 and J usage is TRBJ1-3; 7 nucleotides agree with TRBD1. This CDR3 is 15 amino acids long. Trimming removed 6 bases from V and 4 bases from J; junction bases left unmatched: 9. CDR1 is MDHEN, CDR2 SYDVKM, per germline. CDR3 residues: CASSKVTGLGNTIYF. CDR3 DNA sequence: TGTGCCAGCAGCAAAGTGACAGGGCTGGGAAACACCATATATTTT.